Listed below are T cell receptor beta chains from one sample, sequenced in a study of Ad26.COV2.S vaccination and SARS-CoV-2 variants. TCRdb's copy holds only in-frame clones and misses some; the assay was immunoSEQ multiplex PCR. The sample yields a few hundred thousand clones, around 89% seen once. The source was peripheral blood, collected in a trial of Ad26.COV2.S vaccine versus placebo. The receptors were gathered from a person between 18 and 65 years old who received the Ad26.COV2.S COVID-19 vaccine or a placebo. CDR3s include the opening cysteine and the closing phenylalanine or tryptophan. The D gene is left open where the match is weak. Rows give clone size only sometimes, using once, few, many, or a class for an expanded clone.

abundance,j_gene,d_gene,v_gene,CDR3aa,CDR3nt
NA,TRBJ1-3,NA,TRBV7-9,CASSPSGNTIYF,TGTGCCAGCAGCCCGTCAGGAAACACCATATATTTT
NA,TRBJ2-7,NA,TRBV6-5,CASSSQASGSYEQYF,TGTGCCAGCAGTTCCCAGGCCAGCGGATCCTACGAGCAGTACTTC
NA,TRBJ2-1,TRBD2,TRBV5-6,CASSTTSGGYNEQFF,TGTGCCAGCAGCACGACTAGCGGGGGATACAATGAGCAGTTCTTC
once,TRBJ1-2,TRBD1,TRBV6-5,CASRRQGGDGYTF,TGTGCCAGCAGACGACAGGGTGGGGATGGCTACACCTTC
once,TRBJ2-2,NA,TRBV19,CASSKGAKAGELFF,TGTGCCAGTAGTAAGGGAGCTAAGGCCGGGGAGCTGTTTTTT
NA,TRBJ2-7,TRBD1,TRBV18,CASSFRQGSSYEQYF,TGTGCCAGCTCATTCCGACAGGGGAGCTCCTACGAGCAGTACTTC
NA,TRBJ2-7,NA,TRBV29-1,CSVGQTYEQYF,TGCAGCGTTGGCCAGACCTACGAGCAGTACTTC
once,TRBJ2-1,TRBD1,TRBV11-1,CASSLGQGAYNEQFF,TGTGCCAGCAGCTTAGGGCAGGGGGCATACAATGAGCAGTTCTTC
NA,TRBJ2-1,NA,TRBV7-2,CASSPHPSDNEQFF,TGTGCCAGCAGCCCCCATCCCTCTGACAATGAGCAGTTCTTC
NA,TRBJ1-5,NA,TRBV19,CASSIEASGGILGQPQHF,TGTGCCAGTAGTATAGAAGCAAGTGGGGGAATTTTGGGTCAGCCCCAGCATTTT
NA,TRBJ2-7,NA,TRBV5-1,CASSLDPRPDEQYF,TGCGCCAGCAGCTTGGACCCCCGTCCGGACGAGCAGTACTTC
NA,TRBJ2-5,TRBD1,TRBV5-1,CASRVDRVVGETQYF,TGCGCCAGCAGAGTGGACAGGGTAGTAGGAGAGACCCAGTACTTC
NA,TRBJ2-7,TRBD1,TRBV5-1,CASRPGTGAYEQYF,TGCGCCAGCAGGCCCGGGACAGGGGCCTACGAGCAGTACTTC
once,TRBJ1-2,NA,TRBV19,CASSMGGPYGYTF,TGTGCCAGTAGTATGGGAGGGCCCTATGGCTACACCTTC
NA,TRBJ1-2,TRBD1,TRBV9,CASSVAGTGTHGYTF,TGTGCCAGCAGCGTAGCCGGGACAGGGACTCATGGCTACACCTTC
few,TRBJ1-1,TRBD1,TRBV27,CASSQVGQGEAFF,TGTGCCAGCAGCCAGGTAGGACAGGGTGAAGCTTTCTTT
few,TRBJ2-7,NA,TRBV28,CASTLGYRAHEQYF,TGTGCCAGCACCTTGGGGTACAGGGCCCACGAGCAGTACTTC
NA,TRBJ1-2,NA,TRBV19,CAILRRVGYTF,TGTGCCATCCTAAGAAGGGTTGGCTACACCTTC
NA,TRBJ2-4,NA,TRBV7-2,CASSLESPGLIKNIQYF,TGTGCCAGCAGCTTAGAATCTCCGGGACTGATCAAAAACATTCAGTACTTC
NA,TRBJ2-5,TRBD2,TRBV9,CASSARGGRRETQYF,TGTGCCAGCAGCGCCCGGGGGGGCCGGCGGGAGACCCAGTACTTC
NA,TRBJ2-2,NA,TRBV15,CATSRPQGIPGELFF,TGTGCCACCAGCAGACCACAGGGAATCCCCGGGGAGCTGTTTTTT
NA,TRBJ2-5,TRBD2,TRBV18,CASSPVAGGYQETQYF,TGTGCCAGCTCACCGGTAGCGGGGGGGTACCAAGAGACCCAGTACTTC
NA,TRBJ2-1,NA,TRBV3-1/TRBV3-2,CASSQGAGSNEQFF,TGTGCCAGCAGCCAGGGGGCCGGGAGCAATGAGCAGTTCTTC
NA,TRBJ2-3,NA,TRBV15,CAIYAKQELEDTQYF,TGTGCCATCTACGCGAAACAGGAATTAGAAGATACGCAGTATTTT
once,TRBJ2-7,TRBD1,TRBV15,CATSRGTGAYEQYF,TGTGCCACCAGCAGAGGGACAGGGGCCTACGAGCAGTACTTC
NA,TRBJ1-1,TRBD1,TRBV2,CASSDRTGRAAFF,TGTGCCAGCAGTGATAGGACAGGGCGGGCAGCTTTCTTT
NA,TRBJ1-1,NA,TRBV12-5,CASGLGGRTEAFF,TGTGCTAGTGGTTTGGGCGGGCGAACTGAAGCTTTCTTT
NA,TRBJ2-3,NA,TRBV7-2,CASSLDTDTQYF,TGTGCCAGCAGCTTAGACACAGATACGCAGTATTTT
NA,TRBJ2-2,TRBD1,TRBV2,CASRVRTGGTGELFF,TGTGCCAGCAGAGTACGGACAGGGGGGACCGGGGAGCTGTTTTTT
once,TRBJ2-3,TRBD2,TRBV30,CAWETSGGPDTQYF,TGTGCCTGGGAGACTAGCGGGGGTCCAGATACGCAGTATTTT
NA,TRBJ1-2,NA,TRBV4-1,CASSQAFFVTSYGYTF,TGCGCCAGCAGCCAAGCGTTTTTCGTAACCTCCTATGGCTACACCTTC
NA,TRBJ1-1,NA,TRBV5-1,CASSENTEAFF,TGCGCCAGCAGCGAGAACACTGAAGCTTTCTTT
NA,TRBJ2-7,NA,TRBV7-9,CASSLDWGGWEQYF,TGTGCCAGCAGCTTAGACTGGGGTGGATGGGAGCAGTACTTC
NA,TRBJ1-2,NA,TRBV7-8,CASSPNREKSGGYTF,TGTGCCAGCAGCCCTAACAGAGAGAAGAGTGGGGGCTACACCTTC
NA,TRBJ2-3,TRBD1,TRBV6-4,CASKPGQGPDTQYF,TGTGCCAGCAAACCGGGACAGGGTCCAGATACGCAGTATTTT
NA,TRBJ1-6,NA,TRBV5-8,CASSLERVGSPLHF,TGTGCCAGCAGCTTGGAGAGGGTGGGTTCACCCCTCCACTTT